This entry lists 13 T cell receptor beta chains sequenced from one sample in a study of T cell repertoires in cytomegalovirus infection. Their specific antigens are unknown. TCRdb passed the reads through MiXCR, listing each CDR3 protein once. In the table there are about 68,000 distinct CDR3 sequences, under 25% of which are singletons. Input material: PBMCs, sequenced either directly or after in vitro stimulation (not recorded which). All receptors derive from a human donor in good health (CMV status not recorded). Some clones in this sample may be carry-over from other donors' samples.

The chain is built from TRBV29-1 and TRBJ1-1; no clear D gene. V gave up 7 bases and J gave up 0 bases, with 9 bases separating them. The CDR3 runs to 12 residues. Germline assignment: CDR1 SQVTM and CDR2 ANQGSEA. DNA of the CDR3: TGCAGCGGGAGACGAATGAACACTGAAGCTTTCTTT. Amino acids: CSGRRMNTEAFF.

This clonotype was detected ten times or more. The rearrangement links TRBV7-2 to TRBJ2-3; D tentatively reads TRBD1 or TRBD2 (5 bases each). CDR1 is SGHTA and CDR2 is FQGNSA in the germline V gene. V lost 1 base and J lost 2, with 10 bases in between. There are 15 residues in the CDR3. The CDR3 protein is CASSLVGDHTDTQYF. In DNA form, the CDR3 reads TGTGCCAGCAGCTTAGTGGGGGACCACACAGATACGCAGTATTTT.

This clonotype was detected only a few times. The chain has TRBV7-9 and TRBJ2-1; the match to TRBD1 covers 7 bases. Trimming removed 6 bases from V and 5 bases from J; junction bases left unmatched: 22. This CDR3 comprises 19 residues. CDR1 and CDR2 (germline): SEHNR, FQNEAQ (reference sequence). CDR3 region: CASRPRTGTAELPHNEQFF. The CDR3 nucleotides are TGTGCCAGCAGACCAAGAACCGGGACAGCTGAACTCCCACACAATGAGCAGTTCTTC.

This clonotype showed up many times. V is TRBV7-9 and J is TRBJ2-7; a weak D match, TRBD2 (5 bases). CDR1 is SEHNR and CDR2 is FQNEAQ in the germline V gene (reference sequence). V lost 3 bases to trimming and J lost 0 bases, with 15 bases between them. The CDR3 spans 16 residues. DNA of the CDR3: TGTGCCAGCAGCTTCTCGGTGACGGGGAACTCCTACGAGCAGTACGTC. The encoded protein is CASSFSVTGNSYEQYV.

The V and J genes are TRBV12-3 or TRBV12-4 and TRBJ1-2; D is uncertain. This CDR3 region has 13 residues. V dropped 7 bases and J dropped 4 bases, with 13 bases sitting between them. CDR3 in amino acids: CASTPEPSYGYTF. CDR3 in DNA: TGTGCCAGCACCCCCGAGCCGAGCTATGGCTACACCTTC.

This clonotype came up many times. CDR3 sequence (DNA): TGTGCCAGCAGCATGGACAGGGGTAATTCACCCCTCCACTTT. It specifies CASSMDRGNSPLHF. This chain connects TRBV7-2 to TRBJ1-6, with TRBD1 identical over 9 bases. V shed 5 bases and J 6 bases; nucleotides not matched to a gene: 2. Germline V gene data show CDR1 as SGHTA and CDR2 as FQGNSA. This CDR3 is built from 14 residues.

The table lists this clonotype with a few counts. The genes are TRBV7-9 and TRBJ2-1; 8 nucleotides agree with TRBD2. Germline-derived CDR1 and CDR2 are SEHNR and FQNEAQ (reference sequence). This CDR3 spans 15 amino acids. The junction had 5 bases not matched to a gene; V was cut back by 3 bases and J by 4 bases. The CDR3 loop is CASSLKSGSYNEQFF. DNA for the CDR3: TGTGCCAGCAGCTTGAAGAGCGGGAGTTACAATGAGCAGTTCTTC.

CDR3 in amino acids: CASSPETGDQPQHF. In nucleotides, the CDR3 is TGTGCCAGCTCACCGGAGACAGGGGATCAGCCCCAGCATTTT. V is TRBV18 and J is TRBJ1-5, with 8 bases aligning to TRBD1. The CDR3 consists of 14 residues. V gave up 3 bases and J gave up 5 bases; unmatched junction bases: 3. Germline V gives CDR1 KGHSH, CDR2 LQKENI. Full variable domain (outside the CDR3, taken from reference TRBV18 and TRBJ1-5): NAGVMQNPRHLVRRRGQEARLRCSPMKGHSHVYWYRQLPEEGLKFMVYLQKENIIDESGMPKERFSAEFPKEGPSILRIQQVVRGDSAAYFCASSPETGDQPQHFGDGTRLSIL.

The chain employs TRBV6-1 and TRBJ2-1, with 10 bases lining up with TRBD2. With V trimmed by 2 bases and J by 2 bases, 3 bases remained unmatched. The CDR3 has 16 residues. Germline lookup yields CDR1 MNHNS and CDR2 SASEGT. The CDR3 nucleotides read TGTGCCAGCAGTGAAATGCTAGCGGGAGCCTACAATGAGCAGTTCTTC. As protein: CASSEMLAGAYNEQFF.

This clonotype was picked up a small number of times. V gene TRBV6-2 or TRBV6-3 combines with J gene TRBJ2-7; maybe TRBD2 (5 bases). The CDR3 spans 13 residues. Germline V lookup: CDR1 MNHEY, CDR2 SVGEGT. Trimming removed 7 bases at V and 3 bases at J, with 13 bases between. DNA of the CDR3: TGTGCCAGCACGGCCGACGGAGGCTACGAGCAGTACTTC. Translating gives CASTADGGYEQYF.

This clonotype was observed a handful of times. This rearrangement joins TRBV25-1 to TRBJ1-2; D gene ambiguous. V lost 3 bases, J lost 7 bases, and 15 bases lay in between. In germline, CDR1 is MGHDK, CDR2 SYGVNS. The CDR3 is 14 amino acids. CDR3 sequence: CASSDHGVGVGYTF. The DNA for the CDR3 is TGTGCCAGCAGTGACCATGGGGTTGGGGTTGGCTACACCTTC.

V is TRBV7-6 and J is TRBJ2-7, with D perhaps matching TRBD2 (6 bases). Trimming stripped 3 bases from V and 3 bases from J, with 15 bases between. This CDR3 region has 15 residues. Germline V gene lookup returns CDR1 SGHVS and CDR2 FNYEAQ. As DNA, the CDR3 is TGTGCCAGCAGCTTCCGACTAGGGGCAGGCTACGAGCAGTACTTC. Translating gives CASSFRLGAGYEQYF.

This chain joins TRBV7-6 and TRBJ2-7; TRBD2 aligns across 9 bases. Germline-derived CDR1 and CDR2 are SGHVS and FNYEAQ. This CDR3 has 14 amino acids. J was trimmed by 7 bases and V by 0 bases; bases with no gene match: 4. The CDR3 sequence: CASSLAAGGSEQYV. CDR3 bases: TGTGCCAGCAGCTTAGCAGCGGGAGGTAGTGAGCAGTACGTC.